Presented here are 2 T cell receptor beta chains from one specimen sequenced in a study of cytomegalovirus exposure and HLA in healthy donors. The PCR had 60 Vbeta and 13 Jbeta primers. Profiling relied on immunoSEQ multiplex PCR, and the TCRdb table lists in-frame clones only, not all of them. Of 100,000 to 150,000 clones listed, around 74% are singletons. Sequencing was performed on PBMCs. The receptors shown here come from a male donor in good health and CMV-seronegative.

This rearrangement joins TRBV5-4 to TRBJ2-3; TRBD2 matches 10 bases. The germline gives CDR1 SGHNT, CDR2 YYREEE (reference sequence). This CDR3 contains 17 residues. V was pared by 4 bases and J by 7 bases, with 15 bases of the junction left unmatched. CDR3 sequence reads: CASSPANSGRTGNTQYF. As DNA, the CDR3 is TGTGCCAGCAGCCCCGCCAATAGCGGGAGGACCGGTAATACGCAGTATTTT.

The chain combines TRBV30 with TRBJ1-6; D is unclear. Germline V lookup: CDR1 GTSNPN, CDR2 SVGIG (reference sequence). V lost 5 bases to trimming and J lost 8 bases, with 13 bases between them. CDR3 size: 13 residues. The CDR3 spells CAWEELAHSPLHF. The DNA for the CDR3 is TGTGCCTGGGAAGAACTAGCACATTCACCCCTCCACTTT.